These T cell receptor beta chains were read from a single sample in a study of vaccination effects on CD4 cells after COVID-19. Measured with immunoSEQ multiplex PCR; TCRdb has only the in-frame clones, and not every one. The sample includes tens of thousands of clones, 73% of them seen just once. These receptors lack a known antigen. The specimen was CD4+ T cells from PBMCs cultured without peptide, collected before COVID-19 vaccination. The receptors shown here come from a human donor who received a COVID-19 vaccine. The conserved cysteine and the conserved F or W are not part of the CDR3 here. Fields, in order: clone size, J gene, V gene, CDR3 protein. Rows may omit the clone size; those that give it use once, few, many or a size class.

clone size: NA
J gene: TRBJ2-3
V gene: TRBV15
CDR3 protein: ATSGMRGYTDTQY

clone size: NA
J gene: TRBJ1-3
V gene: TRBV5-6
CDR3 protein: ASSLKGAGNTIY

clone size: NA
J gene: TRBJ1-4
V gene: TRBV28
CDR3 protein: ASSPSGGGRGKLF

clone size: NA
J gene: TRBJ2-5
V gene: TRBV27
CDR3 protein: ASSQGQGETQY

clone size: once
J gene: TRBJ1-1
V gene: TRBV28
CDR3 protein: ASSPYRTGGTEAF

clone size: NA
J gene: TRBJ1-1
V gene: TRBV29-1
CDR3 protein: SVALQRDSEAF

clone size: NA
J gene: TRBJ2-1
V gene: TRBV5-4
CDR3 protein: ASTPGGGVLRNEQF

clone size: once
J gene: TRBJ1-2
V gene: TRBV6-5
CDR3 protein: ASSYSGVQENYGYT

clone size: NA
J gene: TRBJ2-6
V gene: TRBV5-1
CDR3 protein: ASSLRQGRSGANVLT

clone size: NA
J gene: TRBJ2-1
V gene: TRBV19
CDR3 protein: ASRAGKKQVGQF

clone size: NA
J gene: TRBJ2-1
V gene: TRBV7-9
CDR3 protein: ASSPGMGGSRYNEQF

clone size: NA
J gene: TRBJ2-5
V gene: TRBV7-9
CDR3 protein: ASSLDGQGARETQY

clone size: NA
J gene: TRBJ1-6
V gene: TRBV4-1
CDR3 protein: ASSQETVGSPLH

clone size: once
J gene: TRBJ2-5
V gene: TRBV4-1
CDR3 protein: ASSQAVGRETQY

clone size: NA
J gene: TRBJ2-5
V gene: TRBV9
CDR3 protein: ASSVPGLGETQY

clone size: few
J gene: TRBJ1-6
V gene: TRBV14
CDR3 protein: ACGSYNSPLH

clone size: NA
J gene: TRBJ2-1
V gene: TRBV11-3
CDR3 protein: ASSRPGHNEQF

clone size: NA
J gene: TRBJ1-2
V gene: TRBV9
CDR3 protein: ASSPGTEGGYT

clone size: medium-sized
J gene: TRBJ2-2
V gene: TRBV5-4
CDR3 protein: ASSFRGSTGELF

clone size: NA
J gene: TRBJ1-5
V gene: TRBV5-1
CDR3 protein: ASSYAGGGGQPQH

clone size: once
J gene: TRBJ2-2
V gene: TRBV2
CDR3 protein: ASSELRGETGELF

clone size: NA
J gene: TRBJ2-2
V gene: TRBV6-1
CDR3 protein: ASSEVGQGVAGELF

clone size: few
J gene: TRBJ1-2
V gene: TRBV9
CDR3 protein: ASSTGALYGYT

clone size: few
J gene: TRBJ2-7
V gene: TRBV6-1
CDR3 protein: ASSPHGGTYEQY

clone size: once
J gene: TRBJ2-3
V gene: TRBV7-2
CDR3 protein: ASSYGTSGHSTDTQY

clone size: NA
J gene: TRBJ1-5
V gene: TRBV5-5
CDR3 protein: ASSLGGPNQPQH

clone size: NA
J gene: TRBJ1-2
V gene: TRBV9
CDR3 protein: ASSVAMFRDAYT

clone size: NA
J gene: TRBJ1-5
V gene: TRBV3-1/TRBV3-2
CDR3 protein: ASSPPGLNQPQH

clone size: NA
J gene: TRBJ2-2
V gene: TRBV2
CDR3 protein: ASSLAGQGEEELF

clone size: NA
J gene: TRBJ2-5
V gene: TRBV7-2
CDR3 protein: ASSTRARGNQETQY

clone size: NA
J gene: TRBJ2-7
V gene: TRBV2
CDR3 protein: ATLKTRGYEQY

clone size: few
J gene: TRBJ1-2
V gene: TRBV10-3
CDR3 protein: AISEGRGHGYT

clone size: NA
J gene: TRBJ1-4
V gene: TRBV4-3
CDR3 protein: ASSNQGAEKLF

clone size: few
J gene: TRBJ1-6
V gene: TRBV19
CDR3 protein: ASRGEAGTGTWPPLH

clone size: once
J gene: TRBJ1-1
V gene: TRBV7-2
CDR3 protein: ASSPVAGVTEAF

clone size: few
J gene: TRBJ1-1
V gene: TRBV4-1
CDR3 protein: ASSQDNVRDEAF

clone size: few
J gene: TRBJ2-7
V gene: TRBV5-6
CDR3 protein: ASSLAGGVYEQY

clone size: NA
J gene: TRBJ1-1
V gene: TRBV3-1/TRBV3-2
CDR3 protein: ASSQVLGTEAF

clone size: NA
J gene: TRBJ2-2
V gene: TRBV4-2
CDR3 protein: ASSQDPPPGDTGELF

clone size: few
J gene: TRBJ1-1
V gene: TRBV7-9
CDR3 protein: ASSLYRLNTEAF

clone size: NA
J gene: TRBJ2-7
V gene: TRBV28
CDR3 protein: ASRLSGRAGEQY

clone size: NA
J gene: TRBJ1-6
V gene: TRBV5-1
CDR3 protein: ASSALTGGRNSPLH

clone size: NA
J gene: TRBJ2-7
V gene: TRBV5-1
CDR3 protein: ASSLGATVDYEQY

clone size: NA
J gene: TRBJ1-5
V gene: TRBV7-9
CDR3 protein: ASSPPGGLGQPQH